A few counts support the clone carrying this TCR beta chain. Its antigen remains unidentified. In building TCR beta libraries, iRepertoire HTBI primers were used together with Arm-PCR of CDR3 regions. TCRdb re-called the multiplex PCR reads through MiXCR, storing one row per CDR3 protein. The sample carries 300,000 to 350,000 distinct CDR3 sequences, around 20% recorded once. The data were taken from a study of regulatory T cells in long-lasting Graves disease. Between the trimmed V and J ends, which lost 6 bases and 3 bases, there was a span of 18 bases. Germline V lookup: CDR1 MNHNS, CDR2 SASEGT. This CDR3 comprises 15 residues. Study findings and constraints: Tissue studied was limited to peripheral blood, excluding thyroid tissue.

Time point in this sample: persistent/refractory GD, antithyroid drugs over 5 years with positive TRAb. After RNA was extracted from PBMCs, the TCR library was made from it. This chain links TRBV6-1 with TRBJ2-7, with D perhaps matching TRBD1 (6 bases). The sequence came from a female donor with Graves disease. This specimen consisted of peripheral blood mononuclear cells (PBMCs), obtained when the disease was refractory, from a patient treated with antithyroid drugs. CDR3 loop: CASRKFRGSNYEQYF. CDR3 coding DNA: TGTGCCAGCAGGAAATTTAGGGGGTCGAACTACGAGCAGTACTTC.